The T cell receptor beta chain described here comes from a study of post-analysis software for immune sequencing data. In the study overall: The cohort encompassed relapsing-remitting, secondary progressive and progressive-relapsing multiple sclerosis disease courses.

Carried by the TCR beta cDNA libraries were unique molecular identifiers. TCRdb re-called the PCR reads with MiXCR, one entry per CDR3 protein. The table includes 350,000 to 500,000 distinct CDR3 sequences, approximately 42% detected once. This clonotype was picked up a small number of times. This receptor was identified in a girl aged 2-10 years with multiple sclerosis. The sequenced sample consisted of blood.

Here the CDR3 DNA reads TGTGCCAGCAGTTTATTGCCCTGGTCTTACAATGAGCAGTTCTTC. This sequence encodes CASSLLPWSYNEQFF. The chain recombines TRBV27 with TRBJ2-1; no firm D call. The CDR3 is 15 amino acids. Trimming pared 1 base from V and 4 bases from J, leaving 11 bases between. The germline V gene encodes CDR1 MNHEY and CDR2 SMNVEV (reference sequence).